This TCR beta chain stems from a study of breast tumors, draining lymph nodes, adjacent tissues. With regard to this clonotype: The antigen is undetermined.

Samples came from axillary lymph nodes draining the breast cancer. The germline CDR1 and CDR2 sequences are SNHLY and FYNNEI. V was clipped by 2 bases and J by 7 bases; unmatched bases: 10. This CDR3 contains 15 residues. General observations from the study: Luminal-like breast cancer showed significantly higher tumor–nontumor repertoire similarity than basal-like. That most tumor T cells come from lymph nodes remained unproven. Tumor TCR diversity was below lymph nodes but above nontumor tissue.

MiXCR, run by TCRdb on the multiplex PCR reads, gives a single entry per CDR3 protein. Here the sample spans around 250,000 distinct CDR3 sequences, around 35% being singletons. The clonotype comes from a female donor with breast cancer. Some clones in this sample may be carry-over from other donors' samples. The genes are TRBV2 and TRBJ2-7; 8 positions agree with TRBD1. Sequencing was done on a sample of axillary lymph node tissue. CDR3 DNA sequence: TGTGCCAGCAGTGAAACCGCGACAGGGGTGGGTGAGCAGTACTTC. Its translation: CASSETATGVGEQYF. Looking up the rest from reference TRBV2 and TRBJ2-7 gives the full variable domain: EPEVTQTPSHQVTQMGQEVILRCVPISNHLYFYWYRQILGQKVEFLVSFYNNEISEKSEIFDDQFSVERPDGSNFTLKIRSTKLEDSAMYFCASSETATGVGEQYFGPGTRLTVT.